Below are 23 T cell receptor beta chains sequenced from a single sample in a study of beta chain features in type 1 diabetes. cDNA synthesis used the whole RNA isolate, giving expressed TCRB sequences. Sequenced by immunoSEQ multiplex PCR; TCRdb stores in-frame clones only, minus some. Of under 900,000 clones listed, about a sixth are singletons. The sequencing input was naive CD4+ T cells from blood. Source of these receptors: a woman younger than 35 in good health.

This clone has only one observation. This chain joins TRBV6-5 and TRBJ1-2, with D tentatively TRBD1 (6 bases). V shed 5 bases and J shed 4 bases, with 14 bases lying between them. The CDR3 sequence is 14 residues long. The V gene's germline CDR1 is MNHEY and CDR2 SVGAGI. This CDR3 reads CASSPYAGAYGYTF. The CDR3, as DNA: TGTGCCAGCAGTCCTTATGCAGGGGCCTATGGCTACACCTTC.

The chain joins TRBV6-1 to TRBJ1-2; the D gene is possibly TRBD1 (5 bases). From germline, CDR1 is MNHNS and CDR2 SASEGT. Trimming took 6 bases from V and 0 from J, leaving 14 bases between them. The CDR3 is 15 amino acids. The CDR3 DNA sequence: TGTGCCAGCAGCTTTGGGACCGCCGCTAACTATGGCTACACCTTC. Translated, it gives CASSFGTAANYGYTF.

The gene calls are TRBV2 and TRBJ2-1; the D gene is possibly TRBD2 (5 bases). Germline V lookup: CDR1 SNHLY, CDR2 FYNNEI. The CDR3 has 14 amino acids. Deletions cut 2 bases from V and 5 bases from J, with 10 bases between. The CDR3 loop is CASSELLEDNEQFF. CDR3 bases: TGTGCCAGCAGTGAATTACTAGAAGACAATGAGCAGTTCTTC.

This chain joins TRBV19 and TRBJ2-7; 8 bases line up with TRBD1. V lost 3 bases to trimming and J lost 2 bases; unmatched junction nucleotides: 3. The germline gives CDR1 LNHDA, CDR2 SQIVND (reference sequence). This CDR3 has 14 residues. The CDR3: CASSITGGTYEQYF. The CDR3, as DNA: TGTGCCAGTAGTATTACAGGGGGAACCTACGAGCAGTACTTC.

There are a few counts of this clone. V and J are TRBV19 and TRBJ2-1; weak D call: TRBD2 (6 bases). CDR3 size: 16 residues. Trimming took 3 bases from V and 4 from J, leaving 16 bases between them. Germline lookup yields CDR1 LNHDA and CDR2 SQIVND (reference sequence). The CDR3 coding sequence is TGTGCCAGTAGTATCTTTGCGGGAAAGGGATACAATGAGCAGTTCTTC. It specifies CASSIFAGKGYNEQFF.

This clone came up a few times. The chain uses TRBV9 and TRBJ2-3; D is perhaps TRBD2 (5 bases). V was pared by 1 base and J by 4 bases, with 13 bases between. Germline V gene data show CDR1 as SGDLS and CDR2 as YYNGEE. This CDR3 comprises 15 residues. CDR3 region: CASSVIAEGPDTQYF. The CDR3, as DNA: TGTGCCAGCAGCGTAATAGCTGAGGGTCCAGATACGCAGTATTTT.

The chain is built from TRBV28 and TRBJ2-7; 11 nucleotides align to TRBD2. After removal of 6 bases from V and 4 bases from J, the junction contained 14 bases not matched to a gene. Per the germline V gene, CDR1 is MDHEN and CDR2 is SYDVKM. This CDR3 spans 17 amino acids. In nucleotides, the CDR3 is TGTGCCAGCAGCTCAACCCTTACTAGCGGGAGTTCTTACGAGCAGTACTTC. The encoded protein is CASSSTLTSGSSYEQYF.

The V call is TRBV5-5, the J call TRBJ1-3; D possibly corresponds to TRBD1 (6 bases). From germline, CDR1 is SGHKS and CDR2 YYEKEE (reference sequence). V was shortened by 4 bases and J by 4 bases, with 15 bases between the two germline ends. The CDR3 contains 15 residues. CDR3 protein: CASSHGPGEGNTIYF. The CDR3 nucleotides read TGTGCCAGCAGCCACGGTCCAGGGGAGGGAAACACCATATATTTT.

This clone has only a few counts. This rearrangement joins TRBV12-5 to TRBJ2-1; D gene uncertain. The CDR3 length is 11 residues. Germline CDR1 reads LGHNT; CDR2 reads FRNRAP. V shed 5 bases and J shed 10 bases, with 9 bases lying between them. CDR3 DNA sequence: TGTGCTAGTGGTCCCCCCCACGAGCAGTTCTTC. Its translation is CASGPPHEQFF.

The V and J genes are TRBV12-5 and TRBJ2-3; 8 nucleotides line up with TRBD1. The ends lost 3 bases at V and 2 bases at J; junction bases unmatched: 4. The CDR3 spans 15 residues. The germline CDR1 and CDR2 sequences are LGHNT and FRNRAP. CDR3 protein: CASGLGTGNTDTQYF. DNA for the CDR3: TGTGCTAGTGGTTTAGGGACAGGCAACACAGATACGCAGTATTTT.

This clone appeared a few times. The chain combines TRBV29-1 with TRBJ2-5; D is unresolved. TRBJ2-7 matches the DNA end more closely, so the J call is doubtful. The V gene's germline CDR1 is SQVTM and CDR2 ANQGSEA. The CDR3 covers 13 residues. CDR3 nucleotide sequence: TGCAGCGTTGAGTCCTGGGGCTCCTACGAGCAGTACTTC. Protein sequence: CSVESWGSYEQYF.

This clone was detected a few times. The chain joins TRBV10-3 to TRBJ2-1; a possible D gene is TRBD2 (5 bases). Germline V gene sequence: CDR1 ENHRY, CDR2 SYGVKD. Trimming stripped 8 bases from V and 5 bases from J, with 16 bases between. This CDR3 has 14 amino acids. DNA for the CDR3: TGTGCCATCGGCCGGGATTCGGGTGACAATGAGCAGTTCTTC. This codes for CAIGRDSGDNEQFF.

This clone was seen only a few times. This chain joins TRBV29-1 and TRBJ2-3, with TRBD1 identical over 7 bases. The V segment lost 7 bases and the J segment 3 bases; nucleotides outside the gene matches: 10. In germline, CDR1 is SQVTM, CDR2 ANQGSEA. The CDR3 extends over 14 amino acids. The CDR3 is CSGGQASGTDTQYF. In DNA, the CDR3 is TGCAGCGGAGGACAGGCGAGTGGGACAGATACGCAGTATTTT.

The rearrangement joins TRBV4-2 to TRBJ2-4; D uncertain. Germline assignment: CDR1 LGHNA and CDR2 YNFKEQ. The CDR3 loop spans 20 amino acids. V lost 2 bases to trimming and J lost 0 bases, with 23 bases between them. The CDR3 DNA reads as TGTGCCAGCAGCCAACAGTGGTTCCCCCCCCATAGTCTAGCCAAAAACATTCAGTACTTC. Its translation is CASSQQWFPPHSLAKNIQYF.

The chain carries TRBV7-3 and TRBJ2-1; D might be TRBD2 (6 bases). This CDR3 has 15 amino acids. V lost 1 base and J lost 1, with 8 bases in between. The germline gives CDR1 SGHTA, CDR2 FQGTGA. For the CDR3, the DNA is TGTGCCAGCAGCTTAAGGAGGGAATCCTACAATGAGCAGTTCTTC. Protein product: CASSLRRESYNEQFF.

The gene calls are TRBV5-6 and TRBJ1-1, with 7 positions matching TRBD1. The CDR3 runs to 14 residues. The germline CDR1 and CDR2 sequences are SGHDT and YYEEEE. Trimming cost V 5 bases and J 6 bases; bases outside gene matches: 10. CDR3 sequence: CASRLVSGGAEAFF. The CDR3 DNA is TGTGCCAGCAGACTGGTATCAGGGGGGGCTGAAGCTTTCTTT.

The rearrangement links TRBV5-4 to TRBJ2-2; D gene ambiguous. Looked up from germline, CDR1 is SGHNT and CDR2 is YYREEE (reference sequence). The ends were cut back, 7 bases at V and 3 bases at J, with 10 bases in the middle. This CDR3 has 13 residues. The CDR3 nucleotides are TGTGCCAGCGGGAAACCTGACACCGGGGAGCTGTTTTTT. It yields the protein CASGKPDTGELFF.

J is TRBJ2-5 and V is TRBV6-5, with D maybe TRBD2 (6 bases). The CDR3 is made up of 16 amino acids. Trimming left V 2 bases short and J 2 bases short, with 15 bases between. Per the germline V gene, CDR1 is MNHEY and CDR2 is SVGAGI. CDR3 DNA: TGTGCCAGCAGTTACGGGGGAGCGGGTGAACAAGAGACCCAGTACTTC. Translating gives CASSYGGAGEQETQYF.

Notes on this clone: Other DNA sequences in the same sample also yield this CDR3. V gene TRBV28 combines with J gene TRBJ2-7; D possibly corresponds to TRBD1 (6 bases). Germline V gene sequence: CDR1 MDHEN, CDR2 SYDVKM. Trimming left V 6 bases short and J 1 base short, with 13 bases between. The CDR3 is made up of 14 amino acids. This CDR3 is CASSSPGQSYEQYF. CDR3 coding DNA: TGTGCCAGCAGCTCGCCGGGACAATCCTACGAGCAGTACTTC.

The genes are TRBV7-3 and TRBJ2-1; TRBD2 matches 9 bases. Germline values: CDR1 SGHTA, CDR2 FQGTGA. The CDR3 covers 17 residues. V trimming: 5 bases; J trimming: 5 bases; junction bases outside the gene matches: 13. This CDR3 reads CASSRTAGTSRDNEQFF. As DNA, the CDR3 is TGTGCCAGCAGCCGTACCGCGGGGACTAGCCGAGACAATGAGCAGTTCTTC. Together with reference TRBV7-3 and TRBJ2-1, the CDR3 gives the full variable domain: GAGVSQTPSNKVTEKGKYVELRCDPISGHTALYWYRQSLGQGPEFLIYFQGTGAADDSGLPNDRFFAVRPEGSVSTLKIQRTERGDSAVYLCASSRTAGTSRDNEQFFGPGTRLTVL.

CDR3 nucleotides: TGCGCCAGCAGCTCTCCGCGACAGGGCGTATACAATGAGCAGTTCTTC. Protein: CASSSPRQGVYNEQFF. The chain carries TRBV4-1 and TRBJ2-1, with TRBD1 matching over 7 bases. Germline V gene data show CDR1 as MGHRA and CDR2 as YSYEKL. This CDR3 region has 16 residues. The junction had 11 bases not matched to a gene; V was cut back by 5 bases and J by 4 bases.

Here the CDR3 reads CASSQAPGGTEAFF. As DNA, the CDR3 is TGCGCCAGCAGCCAAGCTCCGGGGGGGACTGAAGCTTTCTTT. This chain uses TRBV4-3 with TRBJ1-1, with a weak D call TRBD1 (5 bases). The CDR3 covers 14 residues. Trimming cost V 1 base and J 5 bases, with 11 bases left between them. The germline CDR1 and CDR2 sequences are LGHNA and YSLEER.

The chain couples TRBV5-1 to TRBJ2-1; 12 nucleotides align to TRBD2. Trimming at V came to 7 bases and at J to 1 base, leaving 6 bases not matched to a gene. The CDR3 is 16 residues long. Looked up from germline, CDR1 is SGHRS and CDR2 is YFSETQ. The DNA for the CDR3 is TGCGCCAGCGGGATAACTAGCGGGAGGTCCTACAATGAGCAGTTCTTC. Its translation: CASGITSGRSYNEQFF.